Included here is one TCR beta chain sequence, with context. This entry is derived from a study of CD8+CD57+ T cells in acquired aplastic anemia. Researchers used genomic DNA as the template to profile TCR beta VDJ and CDR3. MiXCR was run by TCRdb on the reads, yielding one entry per CDR3 protein. This table holds about 160,000 distinct CDR3 sequences, roughly 45% found once. The CDR3 covers 17 residues. The germline gives CDR1 SNHLY, CDR2 FYNNEI. V dropped 10 bases and J dropped 0 bases, with 25 bases sitting between them. This clonotype was sampled from a human donor in good health. The specimen sequenced was sorted CD4+, CD8+, or CD8+CD57+ T cells (not recorded which) from PBMCs. The J gene is TRBJ2-7, the V gene TRBV2, with D tentatively TRBD1 or TRBD2 (6 bases each). The CDR3 bases are TGTGCCACTCATGGTGGTCGGGGGCTCTTGGGCTCCTACGAGCAGTACTTC. Translating it yields CATHGGRGLLGSYEQYF.